Only a few counts were recorded for the clone carrying this T cell receptor beta chain. The antigen is not known. TCRdb passed the 5' RACE reads through MiXCR, listing each CDR3 protein once. The data contain 400,000 to 550,000 distinct CDR3 sequences, about 23% of them seen just once; the ten biggest clones take up roughly an eighth. The data derive from a study of T-cell memory formation after mild COVID-19. The study, taken as a whole, reports: CD4/CD8 balance characterized clones contracting day 15 to 85, and CD4+ skew characterized later expanders.

The V and J ends lost 5 bases and 2 bases respectively, with 11 bases between them. The CDR3 length is 13 residues. Germline V lookup: CDR1 SQVTM, CDR2 ANQGSEA. The chain uses TRBV29-1 and TRBJ2-3; D is undetermined. This TCR was sampled from an adult woman who had mild COVID-19 (a few samples of this study predate the infection). Cell type and time point are not known. The sequenced sample consisted of PBMCs or a T cell subset sorted from them (not recorded which). DNA of the CDR3: TGCAGCGTTAGAAGCTTATACACAGATACGCAGTATTTT. Amino acids: CSVRSLYTDTQYF.